The 2 T cell receptor beta chains below all came from one sample that was sequenced in a study of blood T cell repertoires in COVID-19. Measured with immunoSEQ multiplex PCR; TCRdb has only the in-frame clones, and not every one. Of under 300,000 clones in the sample, roughly 88% were seen once. Sequences were obtained from PBMCs or T cells enriched from blood (not recorded which). The receptor set was obtained from a woman in her thirties or forties who had been exposed to COVID-19.

The V and J genes are TRBV3-1 (or the pseudogene TRBV3-2) and TRBJ1-1; no firm D call. The CDR3 contains 13 residues. Germline values: CDR1 LGHDT, CDR2 YNNKEL (reference sequence). The V and J ends lost 5 bases and 0 bases respectively, with 7 bases between them. CDR3 in DNA: TGTGCCAGCAGCTTTGCGGTGAACACTGAAGCTTTCTTT. Translated, it gives CASSFAVNTEAFF.

The chain has TRBV7-2 and TRBJ2-3; the D gene is possibly TRBD2 (6 bases). This CDR3 is 16 amino acids long. V was shortened by 6 bases and J by 5 bases, with 21 bases between the two germline ends. Germline lookup yields CDR1 SGHTA and CDR2 FQGNSA. Written as DNA, the CDR3 is TGTGCCAGCAGGCTGAACCTAGCGTCCCTCCAAGATACGCAGTATTTT. It codes for CASRLNLASLQDTQYF. The whole variable domain, filled in from reference TRBV7-2 and TRBJ2-3, reads GAGVSQSPSNKVTEKGKDVELRCDPISGHTALYWYRQSLGQGLEFLIYFQGNSAPDKSGLPSDRFSAERTGGSVSTLTIQRTQQEDSAVYLCASRLNLASLQDTQYFGPGTRLTVL.